This T cell receptor beta chain stems from a study of T cells in Graves' hyperthyroidism and ophthalmopathy (dated by TCRdb to about 2019). For the study in its entirety: TCR V-J signatures able to tell the groups apart were searched for in a discovery cohort of some 97 patients, of whom more than 40 had Graves' ophthalmopathy and about 60 had stable Graves' hyperthyroidism. For training and testing, the approximately 92 patients in the discovery cohort were randomly divided in a 7:3 ratio. After blood sampling, hyperthyroidism patients were treated with methimazole at a starting dose of 30 mg daily, and ophthalmopathy patients were treated with high-dose intravenous methylprednisolone. Prospective prediction of ophthalmopathy was tested in an independent validation cohort of 18 to 20 hyperthyroidism patients and 17 patients who later progressed to ophthalmopathy. TCR Vbeta CDR3 sequencing of 140 or so peripheral blood samples (over 40 ophthalmopathy, 75 to 80 hyperthyroidism and approximately 17 progressor patients) is reported in the paper. The study also compared thyroid tissue and blood T-cell repertoires from five or six Graves' hyperthyroidism patients. What the authors observed across the whole study: Most expanded thyroid clonotypes (frequency above 0.001) were also found in blood, which suggests that blood repertoires may mirror thyroid immune responses. A 13 V-J signature model separated ophthalmopathy from stable hyperthyroidism, with approximately 87% sensitivity and 81% to 83% specificity in cross-validation and 80%/75% in testing. In validation, the model predicted progression to ophthalmopathy with over 60% sensitivity and 72.22% specificity, a median of roughly seven months before onset. No statistical method was used to set the sample size in advance, and investigators knew the group allocation.

A patient counted as having stable Graves' hyperthyroidism if no progression to ophthalmopathy occurred over 18 months of follow-up. Hyperthyroidism patients were aged 18 to 65 years and newly diagnosed, with disease duration of less than 2 months. Exclusion was applied to patients with uncontrolled infections, other autoimmune diseases, pregnancy or lactation. Clinical symptoms, serum thyroxine and TRAb, thyroid ultrasound, and orbital computed tomography formed the basis for the diagnoses. Total RNA was extracted with Trizol reagent, and quality was checked on an Agilent 2100 Bioanalyzer. Remarks on this clonotype: No antigen is known for it. The CDR3 ends on some other residue instead of the conserved phenylalanine or tryptophan, so this is likely a read error.

The TCR beta CDR3 regions were amplified from the RNA transcripts. The first round of RT-PCR for the TCR CDR3 was performed with the HTBI primer set and the Qiagen OneStep RT-PCR kit. A second multiplex PCR round built the libraries, followed by size selection and purification. Paired-end sequencing of the libraries was performed with 100 bp reads on an Illumina HiSeq2000. As for how the authors treated the data: SOAPnuke was used to process the raw data, removing reads that contained adapters or uncalled bases, had a mean Phred below 15, or lacked an exact match to the constant primer or identifier. High-quality paired reads were merged using COPE v1.2.5, and each unique nucleotide sequence was defined as a clonotype. MiTCR v1.1 was used to align the clonotypes against IMGT TRBV, TRBD and TRBJ reference segments. The analysis included only V-J combinations with a frequency above 0.0001, which together covered more than 99% of the repertoires. A TCS score was defined as the ratio of F50 (clonal expansion) to E x V (chaos), with BLOSUM62-based TCRdist applied between CDR3 peptides within each V-J. Welch's t-statistics and random forest reduced around 520 V-J features to 13, which were used in a naive Bayes classifier (R e1071). The similarity between thyroid and blood repertoires was quantified using the Morisita-Horn index. Using fastp at Q25 and MiXCR, TCRdb reprocessed the public reads and kept productive beta chains. Rows with one shared CDR3 protein collapse into an entry with the most common genes and DNA. TCRdb's processing, not the authors' own work, is the source of the V and J calls. Within this sample are 89,000 or so distinct CDR3 sequences, with around 42% of them counted one time only. The ten top clones hold roughly 10% of the sample.

Cut back by 8 bases and 1 base, the V and J ends lie 17 bases apart. Ends included, the CDR3 has 15 residues. Only the CDR3 region is kept as DNA, spanning 45 bases read in frame from base 1. Via the germline V gene (reference sequence), CDR1 is GTSNPN and CDR2 SVGIG. The TCR comes from a woman between 25 and 40 years old with Graves' hyperthyroidism. The sequence joins TRBV30 to TRBJ2-2, with the D segment identity uncertain. The sequenced material came from peripheral blood or thyroid tissue (not recorded which). Here is the DNA: TGTGCCCTGGAGCCCCTGAAGAAGAACACCGGGGAGCTGTTTCTT. Translation gives CALEPLKKNTGELFL.